The rows below give T cell receptor beta chains drawn from one sample of a study of CD8 T cells in Susac syndrome. TCRdb independently ran MiXCR on the immunoSEQ multiplex PCR reads; one entry per CDR3 protein. Counted here are some 150,000 distinct CDR3 sequences, approximately 93% occurring once; the ten biggest clones make up 0.075% to 0.1%. Sequencing was done on a sample of CD4+ T cells from PBMCs. The receptors stem from a human donor in good health. Both conserved end residues are part of each CDR3. D genes are given only for firm matches. Rows may omit the clone size; those that give it use once, few, many or a size class.

CDR3aa: CASNVDNEQFF
CDR3nt: TGCGCCAGCAACGTCGACAATGAGCAGTTCTTC
abundance: -
d_gene: -
len: 11
j_gene: TRBJ2-1
v_gene: TRBV5-1

CDR3aa: CATSDPREGVTEDTQYF
CDR3nt: TGTGCCACCAGTGACCCGCGGGAGGGGGTGACGGAAGATACGCAGTATTTT
abundance: -
d_gene: TRBD2
len: 17
j_gene: TRBJ2-3
v_gene: TRBV24-1

CDR3aa: CASSDAGSSYNEQFF
CDR3nt: TGTGCCAGCAGTGACGCGGGGAGCTCCTACAATGAGCAGTTCTTC
abundance: -
d_gene: -
len: 15
j_gene: TRBJ2-1
v_gene: TRBV25-1

CDR3aa: CSARVLDRVYGYTF
CDR3nt: TGCAGTGCTAGAGTTCTGGACAGGGTCTATGGCTACACCTTC
abundance: -
d_gene: TRBD1
len: 14
j_gene: TRBJ1-2
v_gene: TRBV20-1

CDR3aa: CSARVLGVEQFF
CDR3nt: TGCAGTGCTAGAGTGCTCGGGGTTGAGCAGTTCTTC
abundance: -
d_gene: -
len: 12
j_gene: TRBJ2-1
v_gene: TRBV20-1

CDR3aa: CASRPIGTNYGYTF
CDR3nt: TGTGCCAGCAGACCGATAGGGACTAACTATGGCTACACCTTC
abundance: -
d_gene: -
len: 14
j_gene: TRBJ1-2
v_gene: TRBV9

CDR3aa: CASRFPVANSPLHF
CDR3nt: TGTGCCAGCAGGTTTCCGGTTGCGAATTCACCCCTCCACTTT
abundance: -
d_gene: -
len: 14
j_gene: TRBJ1-6
v_gene: TRBV27

CDR3aa: CASCAGPSNEKLFF
CDR3nt: TGCGCCAGCTGCGCAGGGCCGTCTAATGAAAAACTGTTTTTT
abundance: -
d_gene: -
len: 14
j_gene: TRBJ1-4
v_gene: TRBV5-1

CDR3aa: CSASGLNTEAFF
CDR3nt: TGCAGTGCTAGTGGGCTGAACACTGAAGCTTTCTTT
abundance: -
d_gene: -
len: 12
j_gene: TRBJ1-1
v_gene: TRBV20-1

CDR3aa: CASSLGRNYQETQYF
CDR3nt: TGTGCCAGCAGCTTAGGGCGGAACTACCAAGAGACCCAGTACTTC
abundance: -
d_gene: -
len: 15
j_gene: TRBJ2-5
v_gene: TRBV11-2

CDR3aa: CASSSGGADTEAFF
CDR3nt: TGTGCCAGCAGCTCAGGGGGCGCGGACACTGAAGCTTTCTTT
abundance: -
d_gene: TRBD1
len: 14
j_gene: TRBJ1-1
v_gene: TRBV12-3/TRBV12-4

CDR3aa: CASSSGVFGGYTF
CDR3nt: TGTGCCAGCAGTTCGGGGGTTTTTGGTGGCTACACCTTC
abundance: -
d_gene: -
len: 13
j_gene: TRBJ1-2
v_gene: TRBV2

CDR3aa: CASSPPGTSYEQYF
CDR3nt: TGTGCCAGCAGCCCGCCGGGAACTAGTTACGAGCAGTACTTC
abundance: -
d_gene: -
len: 14
j_gene: TRBJ2-7
v_gene: TRBV7-9

CDR3aa: CSAPGLARGGEQFF
CDR3nt: TGCAGTGCCCCGGGACTAGCGAGGGGAGGTGAGCAGTTCTTC
abundance: -
d_gene: TRBD2
len: 14
j_gene: TRBJ2-1
v_gene: TRBV20-1

CDR3aa: CASSRQGWGYNEQFF
CDR3nt: TGTGCCAGTAGTAGACAGGGGTGGGGATACAATGAGCAGTTCTTC
abundance: -
d_gene: TRBD1
len: 15
j_gene: TRBJ2-1
v_gene: TRBV19

CDR3aa: CSVQTGGGRYEQYF
CDR3nt: TGCAGCGTTCAGACGGGGGGGGGCCGGTACGAGCAGTACTTC
abundance: -
d_gene: TRBD2
len: 14
j_gene: TRBJ2-7
v_gene: TRBV29-1

CDR3aa: CASSTRQGRGTYEQYF
CDR3nt: TGCGCCAGCAGCACCCGACAGGGCCGAGGGACCTACGAGCAGTACTTC
abundance: -
d_gene: TRBD1
len: 16
j_gene: TRBJ2-7
v_gene: TRBV5-1

CDR3aa: CASCPAYRLYGYTF
CDR3nt: TGTGCCAGCTGTCCCGCTTATAGACTCTATGGCTACACCTTC
abundance: -
d_gene: -
len: 14
j_gene: TRBJ1-2
v_gene: TRBV6-1

CDR3aa: CASSLANRGPAYEQYF
CDR3nt: TGCGCCAGCAGCTTGGCGAACAGGGGACCTGCCTACGAGCAGTACTTC
abundance: -
d_gene: TRBD1
len: 16
j_gene: TRBJ2-7
v_gene: TRBV5-1

CDR3aa: CASSHQGGAPYGYTF
CDR3nt: TGTGCCAGCAGCCATCAGGGGGGGGCTCCCTATGGCTACACCTTC
abundance: -
d_gene: TRBD1
len: 15
j_gene: TRBJ1-2
v_gene: TRBV27

CDR3aa: CATSRDRGTNKQETQYF
CDR3nt: TGTGCCACCAGCAGAGATCGGGGGACTAACAAACAAGAGACCCAGTACTTC
abundance: -
d_gene: TRBD2
len: 17
j_gene: TRBJ2-5
v_gene: TRBV15

CDR3aa: CASSEGVYPNEQFF
CDR3nt: TGTGCCAGCAGTGAAGGAGTCTACCCCAATGAGCAGTTCTTC
abundance: -
d_gene: -
len: 14
j_gene: TRBJ2-1
v_gene: TRBV2

CDR3aa: CASSPPGGGYTF
CDR3nt: TGTGCCAGCAGCCCCCCGGGGGGTGGCTACACCTTC
abundance: -
d_gene: -
len: 12
j_gene: TRBJ1-2
v_gene: TRBV7-8

CDR3aa: CASSPSFMAARYF
CDR3nt: TGTGCCAGCAGCCCCAGTTTTATGGCGGCCAGATACTTC
abundance: -
d_gene: -
len: 13
j_gene: TRBJ2-5
v_gene: TRBV7-2

CDR3aa: CASSYSHPGGLEMQETQYF
CDR3nt: TGTGCCAGCAGTTACAGCCACCCCGGGGGGCTGGAGATGCAAGAGACCCAGTACTTC
abundance: -
d_gene: -
len: 19
j_gene: TRBJ2-5
v_gene: TRBV6-5

CDR3aa: CASSQMGLGNTIYF
CDR3nt: TGCGCCAGCAGCCAAATGGGGCTTGGAAACACCATATATTTT
abundance: once
d_gene: -
len: 14
j_gene: TRBJ1-3
v_gene: TRBV4-1

CDR3aa: CASSLDKLETQYF
CDR3nt: TGTGCCAGCAGCTTAGATAAACTAGAGACCCAGTACTTC
abundance: -
d_gene: -
len: 13
j_gene: TRBJ2-5
v_gene: TRBV11-2

CDR3aa: CASSGGLAPRTDTQYF
CDR3nt: TGCGCCAGCAGCGGGGGACTAGCCCCACGCACAGATACGCAGTATTTT
abundance: -
d_gene: TRBD2
len: 16
j_gene: TRBJ2-3
v_gene: TRBV5-1

CDR3aa: CASSPQGAVYGYTF
CDR3nt: TGTGCCAGCTCTCCACAGGGGGCCGTCTATGGCTACACCTTC
abundance: few
d_gene: TRBD1
len: 14
j_gene: TRBJ1-2
v_gene: TRBV18

CDR3aa: CASSSDNRGEQYF
CDR3nt: TGTGCCAGCAGCTCAGATAATAGGGGCGAGCAGTACTTC
abundance: -
d_gene: -
len: 13
j_gene: TRBJ2-7
v_gene: TRBV7-2

CDR3aa: CASSESATGQKRRKLFF
CDR3nt: TGTGCCAGTAGTGAGTCGGCCACGGGTCAAAAAAGAAGGAAACTGTTTTTT
abundance: -
d_gene: -
len: 17
j_gene: TRBJ1-4
v_gene: TRBV19

CDR3aa: CASSYFSRGTAEQYF
CDR3nt: TGTGCCAGCAGTTACTTCTCTAGGGGGACGGCGGAGCAGTACTTC
abundance: few
d_gene: -
len: 15
j_gene: TRBJ2-7
v_gene: TRBV6-6

CDR3aa: CASSLDALLEQYF
CDR3nt: TGTGCCAGCAGCTTAGATGCCCTCTTGGAGCAGTACTTC
abundance: -
d_gene: -
len: 13
j_gene: TRBJ2-7
v_gene: TRBV7-2

CDR3aa: CASRSGGGAYEQYF
CDR3nt: TGTGCCTCTCGCAGCGGCGGGGGAGCCTACGAGCAGTACTTC
abundance: -
d_gene: TRBD2
len: 14
j_gene: TRBJ2-7
v_gene: TRBV30

CDR3aa: CAISPGLAAFSGANVLTF
CDR3nt: TGTGCCATCAGCCCTGGACTAGCGGCTTTCTCTGGGGCCAACGTCCTGACTTTC
abundance: -
d_gene: TRBD2
len: 18
j_gene: TRBJ2-6
v_gene: TRBV10-3

CDR3aa: CSAREGVANSAQFF
CDR3nt: TGCAGCGCCAGAGAGGGGGTAGCGAACTCGGCGCAGTTCTTC
abundance: -
d_gene: -
len: 14
j_gene: TRBJ2-1
v_gene: TRBV29-1

CDR3aa: CASSLLSGNTEAFF
CDR3nt: TGTGCCAGCAGCTTATTGTCGGGGAACACTGAAGCTTTCTTT
abundance: -
d_gene: -
len: 14
j_gene: TRBJ1-1
v_gene: TRBV7-3

CDR3aa: CSASGLVNTGELFF
CDR3nt: TGCAGTGCCTCCGGACTAGTTAACACCGGGGAGCTGTTTTTT
abundance: -
d_gene: TRBD2
len: 14
j_gene: TRBJ2-2
v_gene: TRBV20-1

CDR3aa: CASSLSVQETQYF
CDR3nt: TGTGCCAGCAGTTTATCGGTCCAAGAGACCCAGTACTTC
abundance: -
d_gene: -
len: 13
j_gene: TRBJ2-5
v_gene: TRBV27

CDR3aa: CASSSINNEQFF
CDR3nt: TGTGCCAGCAGTTCTATAAACAATGAGCAGTTCTTC
abundance: -
d_gene: -
len: 12
j_gene: TRBJ2-1
v_gene: TRBV12-3/TRBV12-4

CDR3aa: CASSAQGVGTEAFF
CDR3nt: TGTGCCAGCTCAGCTCAGGGGGTGGGCACTGAAGCTTTCTTT
abundance: -
d_gene: TRBD1
len: 14
j_gene: TRBJ1-1
v_gene: TRBV18

CDR3aa: CASSLGLGAGTEAFF
CDR3nt: TGTGCCAGCAGCTTAGGGTTAGGGGCGGGGACTGAAGCTTTCTTT
abundance: once
d_gene: -
len: 15
j_gene: TRBJ1-1
v_gene: TRBV7-6

CDR3aa: CASSFGLNQETQYF
CDR3nt: TGTGCCAGCAGCTTCGGACTGAACCAAGAGACCCAGTACTTC
abundance: -
d_gene: -
len: 14
j_gene: TRBJ2-5
v_gene: TRBV5-4